This TCR beta chain was sequenced for a study of shared clonotypes between healthy human individuals. The study's findings and limits: Though the depth was large, rarefaction showed that sorted-subset sequencing was incomplete.

Details on this clone: The antigen remains unidentified.

TCRdb's copy holds only in-frame clones and misses some; the assay was immunoSEQ multiplex PCR. The data contain around 990,000 clones, approximately 80% of them seen just once; the ten biggest clones take up 0.89%. With 5 bases removed from V and 6 bases from J, the gap between germline ends came to 20 bases. Germline CDR1 and CDR2: SGHTA and FQGTGA. The CDR3 totals 16 residues. This TCR was sampled from a young man in good health. Some clones in this sample may be carry-over from other donors' samples. Sequenced sample: memory CD4+ T cells from PBMCs. Subset of the sample: CD45RA-negative fraction. V usage is TRBV7-3 and J usage is TRBJ2-1, with D perhaps being TRBD1 or TRBD2 (5 bases each). CDR3 loop: CASSASGTTRPNEQFF. CDR3 nucleotides: TGTGCCAGCAGCGCCTCCGGGACCACTAGGCCCAATGAGCAGTTCTTC. Supplemented by reference TRBV7-3 and TRBJ2-1, the full variable domain reads GAGVSQTPSNKVTEKGKYVELRCDPISGHTALYWYRQSLGQGPEFLIYFQGTGAADDSGLPNDRFFAVRPEGSVSTLKIQRTERGDSAVYLCASSASGTTRPNEQFFGPGTRLTVL.